The source of this TCR beta chain is a study of cytomegalovirus exposure and HLA in healthy donors. The CDR3 runs 18 residues. After removal of 4 bases from V and 5 bases from J, the junction contained 13 bases not matched to a gene. Germline V CDR1 and CDR2: MGHRA, YSYEKL. PCR used 60 Vbeta primers and 13 Jbeta primers. TCRdb's table, derived via immunoSEQ multiplex PCR, lists solely in-frame clones and lacks some. Counted here are approximately 180,000 clones, roughly 87% occurring once; the ten biggest clones make up over 0.2%. The donors comprised healthy bone marrow donors. In regard to this clone: Antigen specificity is unknown.

General study findings and limits: Some V segments, TRBV6-2 and TRBV6-3 among them, were indistinguishable and were therefore excluded. In a later analysis, an Asian-associated ancestry cluster reportedly showed fewer N-insertions than the roughly 650-donor mean. The later analysis indicated that the majority of CMV-associated TCR beta chains appeared HLA-restricted.

What was sequenced was PBMCs. The chain has TRBV4-1 and TRBJ1-4; 10 bases align to TRBD1. The receptor was derived from a girl under three years old in good health and CMV-seronegative. The CDR3 region has the DNA TGCGCCAGCAGCCCAGCCAAGGGACAGGGGTTAGGAAATGAAAAACTGTTTTTT. The encoded protein is CASSPAKGQGLGNEKLFF.